The clone carrying this T cell receptor beta chain was detected a few times. Its antigen is not known. The data stem from a study of human T cells and chemical hapten exposure. Notes on the study in general: Compared with pre-sensitization or healthy control sets, expanded TCRs clustered more. Patch test score was positively correlated with the counts of PT1 expanded TCRs.

Time point: pre-sensitization, week 0. Treatment denoted: therapeutic diphenylcyclopropenone sensitization with weekly scalp DPC. How the authors handled the data: Between about 23,224 and 750,000 TCRs appeared in each sample, and the median stood at about 93,000. TCRdb independently ran MiXCR on the RACE reads; one entry per CDR3 protein. TCRdb's processing, not the authors' own work, is the source of the V and J calls. The sample records roughly 260,000 distinct CDR3 sequences, roughly 8.9% being singletons. This material consisted of whole blood, taken in connection with sensitization to the hapten diphenylcyclopropenone (DPC). The origin of this receptor is a middle-aged woman with alopecia areata. Some clones in this sample may be carry-over from other donors' samples.

CDR3 DNA: TGTGCCAGCAGCAACCCCCAGGGGGCTCCACCCGAAAAACTGTTTTTT. Translating gives CASSNPQGAPPEKLFF. This rearrangement joins TRBV7-9 to TRBJ1-4; 8 bases map to TRBD1. The CDR3 extends over 16 amino acids. The V gene's germline CDR1 is SEHNR and CDR2 FQNEAQ (reference sequence). V lost 5 bases to trimming and J lost 8 bases; unmatched junction nucleotides: 13.